This T cell receptor (beta chain) emerged from a study of shared clonotypes between healthy human individuals. At the level of the study: In total, the donors were a couple of women and a few men aged 18 to 49. Study-wide points: A generally larger estimated richness was seen in naive subsets than in memory subsets. Sorted-subset sequencing was shown by rarefaction to be incomplete despite large depth.

Using 200 ng DNA, some 30,000 T cell genomes, the sorted-subset replicate PCRs were run. Libraries were prepared by immunoSEQ multiplex PCR; TCRdb keeps only in-frame clonotypes and omits some of them. The sample lists over a million clones, 78% seen once, with 0.55% to 0.7% in the top ten. This CDR3 has 14 residues. Germline loops: CDR1 SGHRS, CDR2 YFSETQ. V gave up 3 bases and J gave up 4 bases, with 12 bases separating them. Comment on this clone: As yet, its antigen is unknown.

The receptor's source is a man between 18 and 29 years old in good health. Some clones in this sample may be carry-over from other donors' samples. Sequencing input: memory CD4+ T cells from PBMCs. Subset reported: CD45RA-negative fraction. The genes are TRBV5-1 and TRBJ2-3; tentatively, D is TRBD1 (6 bases). The CDR3 region is CASSSEWTADTQYF. CDR3 sequence (DNA): TGCGCCAGCAGCTCCGAGTGGACAGCAGATACGCAGTATTTT.